This T cell receptor beta chain was found in a study of blood T cell repertoires in COVID-19. Study in general: Sites across the United States, Italy and Spain contributed samples from acute and convalescent COVID-19. From T cells, B-cell-depleted T cells, or PBMCs came the material, which was cDNA or gDNA.

Germline V gene data show CDR1 as SGHVS and CDR2 as FQNEAQ. This CDR3 contains 16 residues. Trimming stripped 5 bases from V and 7 bases from J, with 21 bases between. As processed by the authors: Nucleated cell counts were estimated from reference gene primer amplification. This table comes from immunoSEQ multiplex PCR, and its TCRdb copy is limited to in-frame clones, with some not included. That table furnishes V, J and clone size, whereas the DNA furnished D and trimming. Of under 350,000 clones listed, 89% were seen once; the top ten hold under 2.5%. The TCR was taken from a man over 45 with acute or convalescent COVID-19. The sequencing sample was made of peripheral blood. The chain recombines TRBV7-8 with TRBJ2-1; weak D call: TRBD2 (7 bases). Written as DNA, the CDR3 is TGTGCCAGCAGCCCCCGGACGGGGGGCGCTTGGAATGAGCAGTTCTTC. The encoded protein is CASSPRTGGAWNEQFF.